This T cell receptor (beta chain) was profiled in a study of shared clonotypes between healthy human individuals. The protocol was immunoSEQ multiplex PCR, while the TCRdb copy is restricted to in-frame clones and leaves out a portion. This sample yields more than 500,000 clones, of which around 95% are seen a single time; 0.05% to 0.07% belongs to the top ten. The receptor was isolated from a woman aged 25 to 39 in good health. The sequenced sample consisted of naive CD4+ T cells sorted from blood. Subset specified: CD45RA+ positively selected.

The chain's CDR3 is CASRPRSYNEQFF. CDR3 nucleotide sequence: TGTGCCAGCCGGCCTAGAAGCTACAATGAGCAGTTCTTC. The J gene is TRBJ2-1, the V gene TRBV6-1; D remains ambiguous. Germline values: CDR1 MNHNS, CDR2 SASEGT. V lost 8 bases, J lost 3 bases, and 11 bases lay in between. This CDR3 has 13 residues.